This T cell receptor (beta chain) was sequenced during a study of PD-L1 blockade in urothelial cancer. Study background: Between 0 and 3 prior chemotherapy regimens had been given to patients. Blood samples contained a median roughly 150,000 T cells.

Study-wide results and caveats: A below-median TCR clonality in blood before treatment predicted better survival.

The ends lost 5 bases at V and 4 bases at J; junction bases unmatched: 9. The CDR3 contains 15 residues. Germline CDR1 SGHRS, CDR2 YFSETQ. Time point reported: pretreatment peripheral blood. Disease in patients was locally advanced or metastatic urothelial carcinoma. Sequenced by immunoSEQ multiplex PCR; TCRdb stores in-frame clones only, minus some. The repertoire includes tens of thousands of clones, 79% of them detected once, and about 10% sits in the top ten. Regarding this clone: Its target is unknown.

V gene TRBV5-1 combines with J gene TRBJ2-7, with TRBD1 identical over 10 bases. This TCR was recovered from a man between 65 and 85 years old with urothelial cancer. Source: PBMCs, taken around atezolizumab (anti-PD-L1) treatment. Here the CDR3 DNA reads TGCGCCAGCAGTAGGGGACAGGGGTGGAGTTACGAGCAGTACTTC. It encodes CASSRGQGWSYEQYF.